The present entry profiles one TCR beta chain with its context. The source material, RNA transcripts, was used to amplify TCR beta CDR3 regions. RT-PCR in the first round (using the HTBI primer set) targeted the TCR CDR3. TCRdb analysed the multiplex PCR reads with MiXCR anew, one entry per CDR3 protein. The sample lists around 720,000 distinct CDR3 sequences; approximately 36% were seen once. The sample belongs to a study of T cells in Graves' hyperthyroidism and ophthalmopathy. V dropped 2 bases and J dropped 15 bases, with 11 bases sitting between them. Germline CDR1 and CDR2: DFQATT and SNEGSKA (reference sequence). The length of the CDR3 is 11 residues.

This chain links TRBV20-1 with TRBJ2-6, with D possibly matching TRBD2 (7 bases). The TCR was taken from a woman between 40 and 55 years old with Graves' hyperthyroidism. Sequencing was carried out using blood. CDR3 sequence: CSARWGGALTF. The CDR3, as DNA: TGCAGTGCTAGATGGGGGGGGGCCCTGACTTTC.